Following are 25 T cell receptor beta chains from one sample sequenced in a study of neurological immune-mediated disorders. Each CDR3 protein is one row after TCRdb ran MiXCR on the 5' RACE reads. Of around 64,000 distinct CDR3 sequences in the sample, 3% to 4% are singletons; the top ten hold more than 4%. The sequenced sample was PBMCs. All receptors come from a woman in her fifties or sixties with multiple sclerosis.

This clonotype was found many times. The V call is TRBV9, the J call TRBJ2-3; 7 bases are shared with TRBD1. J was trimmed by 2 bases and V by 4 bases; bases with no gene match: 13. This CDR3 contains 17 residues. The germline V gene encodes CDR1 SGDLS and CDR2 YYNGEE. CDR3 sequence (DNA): TGTGCCAGCAGCCTCAGGGACAGCTCGCTTGCCACAGATACGCAGTATTTT. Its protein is CASSLRDSSLATDTQYF.

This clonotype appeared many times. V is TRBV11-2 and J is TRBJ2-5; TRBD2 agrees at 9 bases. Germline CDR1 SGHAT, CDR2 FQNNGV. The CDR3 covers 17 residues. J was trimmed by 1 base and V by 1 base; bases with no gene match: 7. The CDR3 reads CASSLGDSGGSQETQYF. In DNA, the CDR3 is TGTGCCAGCAGCTTAGGAGATAGCGGGGGATCCCAAGAGACCCAGTACTTC.

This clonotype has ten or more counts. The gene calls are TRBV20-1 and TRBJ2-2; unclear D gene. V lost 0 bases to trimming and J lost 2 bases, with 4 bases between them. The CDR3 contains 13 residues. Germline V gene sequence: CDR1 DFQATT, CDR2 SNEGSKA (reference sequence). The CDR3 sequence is CSARDPNTGELFF. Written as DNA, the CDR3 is TGCAGTGCTAGAGATCCCAACACCGGGGAGCTGTTTTTT.

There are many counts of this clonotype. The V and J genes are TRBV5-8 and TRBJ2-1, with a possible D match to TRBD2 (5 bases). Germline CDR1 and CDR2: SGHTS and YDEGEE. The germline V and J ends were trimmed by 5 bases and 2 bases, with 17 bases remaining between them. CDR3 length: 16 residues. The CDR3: CASSRAPGNTYNEQFF. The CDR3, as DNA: TGTGCCAGCAGTCGTGCTCCCGGGAATACCTACAATGAGCAGTTCTTC. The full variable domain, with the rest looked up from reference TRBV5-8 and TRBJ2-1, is EAGVTQSPTHLIKTRGQQATLRCSPISGHTSVYWYQQALGLGLQFLLWYDEGEERNRGNFPPRFSGRQFPNYSSELNVNALELEDSALYLCASSRAPGNTYNEQFFGPGTRLTVL.

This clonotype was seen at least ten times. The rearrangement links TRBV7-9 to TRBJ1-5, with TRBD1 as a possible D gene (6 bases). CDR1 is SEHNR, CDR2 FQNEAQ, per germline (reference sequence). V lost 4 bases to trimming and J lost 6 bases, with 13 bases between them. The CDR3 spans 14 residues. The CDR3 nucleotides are TGTGCCAGCAGCTCGTTTCGAGGGGGTCAGCCCCAGCATTTT. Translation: CASSSFRGGQPQHF. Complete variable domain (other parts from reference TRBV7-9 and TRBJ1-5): DTGVSQNPRHKITKRGQNVTFRCDPISEHNRLYWYRQTLGQGPEFLTYFQNEAQLEKSRLLSDRFSAERPKGSFSTLEIQRTEQGDSAMYLCASSSFRGGQPQHFGDGTRLSIL.

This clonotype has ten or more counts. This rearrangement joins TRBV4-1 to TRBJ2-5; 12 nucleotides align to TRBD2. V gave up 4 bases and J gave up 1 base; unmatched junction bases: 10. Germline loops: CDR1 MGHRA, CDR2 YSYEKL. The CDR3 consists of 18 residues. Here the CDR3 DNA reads TGCGCCAGCAGCCCTCGTCAACTAGCGGGAGGTATCCAAGAGACCCAGTACTTC. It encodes CASSPRQLAGGIQETQYF.

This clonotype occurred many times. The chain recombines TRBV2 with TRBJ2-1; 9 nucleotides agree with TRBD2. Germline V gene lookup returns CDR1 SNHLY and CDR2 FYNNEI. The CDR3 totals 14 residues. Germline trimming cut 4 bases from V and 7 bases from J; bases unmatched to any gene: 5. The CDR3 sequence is CASSVDSGGNEQFF. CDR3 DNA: TGTGCCAGCAGTGTAGATAGCGGGGGTAATGAGCAGTTCTTC.

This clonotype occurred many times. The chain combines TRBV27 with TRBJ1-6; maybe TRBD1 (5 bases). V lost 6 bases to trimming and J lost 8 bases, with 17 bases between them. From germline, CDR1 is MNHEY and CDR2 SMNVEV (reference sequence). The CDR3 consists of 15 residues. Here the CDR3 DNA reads TGTGCCAGCAGCCTTCGGGAGCCAGGGTATTCACCCCTCCACTTT. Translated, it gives CASSLREPGYSPLHF.

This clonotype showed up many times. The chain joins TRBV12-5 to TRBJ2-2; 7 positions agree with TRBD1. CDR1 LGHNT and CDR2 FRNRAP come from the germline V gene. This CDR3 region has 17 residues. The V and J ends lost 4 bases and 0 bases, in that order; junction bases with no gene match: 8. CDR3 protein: CASGSPRDSSNTGELFF. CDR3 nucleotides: TGTGCTAGTGGTTCCCCCCGGGACAGCTCGAACACCGGGGAGCTGTTTTTT.

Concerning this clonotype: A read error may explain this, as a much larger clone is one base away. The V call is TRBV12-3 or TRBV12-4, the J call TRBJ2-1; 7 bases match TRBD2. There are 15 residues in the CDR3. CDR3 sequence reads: CTSRAGLPSGNEQFF. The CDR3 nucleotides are TGTACCAGCAGGGCGGGACTACCCTCGGGGAATGAGCAGTTCTTC.

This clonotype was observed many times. CDR3 amino acids: CASSFSGGGPDTQYF. The CDR3 DNA reads as TGTGCCAGCAGCTTCAGCGGGGGGGGCCCAGATACGCAGTATTTT. V is TRBV7-9 and J is TRBJ2-3; 10 nucleotides agree with TRBD2. The V gene's germline CDR1 is SEHNR and CDR2 FQNEAQ (reference sequence). V was pared by 3 bases and J by 4 bases, with 4 bases of the junction left unmatched. The CDR3 sequence is 15 residues long.

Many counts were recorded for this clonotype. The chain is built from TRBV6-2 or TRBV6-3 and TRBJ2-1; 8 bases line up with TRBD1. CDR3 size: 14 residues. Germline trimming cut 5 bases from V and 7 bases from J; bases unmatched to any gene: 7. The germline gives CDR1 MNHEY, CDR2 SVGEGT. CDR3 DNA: TGTGCCAGCAGTGGACAGGGTCTCTCTAATGAGCAGTTCTTC. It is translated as CASSGQGLSNEQFF.

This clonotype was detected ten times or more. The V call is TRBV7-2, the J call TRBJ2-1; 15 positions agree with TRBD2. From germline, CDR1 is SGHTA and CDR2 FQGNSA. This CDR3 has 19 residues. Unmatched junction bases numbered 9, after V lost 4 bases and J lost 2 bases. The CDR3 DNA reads TGTGCCAGCAGCTCACCAAAGAGGACTAGCGGGGGGGCCTACAATGAGCAGTTCTTC. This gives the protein CASSSPKRTSGGAYNEQFF.

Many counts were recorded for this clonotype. The CDR3 here is CASSLFPLGRPYEQYF. The CDR3 DNA is TGTGCCAGCAGCTTGTTTCCTCTGGGCAGACCCTACGAGCAGTACTTC. This chain links TRBV5-8 with TRBJ2-7; D remains unclear. Germline V lookup: CDR1 SGHTS, CDR2 YDEGEE. The CDR3 loop spans 16 amino acids. V gave up 1 base and J gave up 2 bases, with 16 bases separating them.

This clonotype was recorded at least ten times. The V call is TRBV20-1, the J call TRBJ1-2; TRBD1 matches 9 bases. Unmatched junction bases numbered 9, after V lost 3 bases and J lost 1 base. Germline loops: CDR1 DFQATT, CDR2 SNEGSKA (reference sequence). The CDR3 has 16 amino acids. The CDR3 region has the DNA TGCAGTGCTAGTGGACAGGGGCTGGGGTTTAACTATGGCTACACCTTC. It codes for CSASGQGLGFNYGYTF.

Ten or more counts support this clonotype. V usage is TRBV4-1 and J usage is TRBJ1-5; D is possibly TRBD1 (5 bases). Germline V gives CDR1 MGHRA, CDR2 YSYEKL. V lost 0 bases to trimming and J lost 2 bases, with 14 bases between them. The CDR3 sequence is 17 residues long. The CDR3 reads CASSQDGAAPRNQPQHF. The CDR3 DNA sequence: TGCGCCAGCAGCCAAGATGGGGCGGCTCCGCGCAATCAGCCCCAGCATTTT.

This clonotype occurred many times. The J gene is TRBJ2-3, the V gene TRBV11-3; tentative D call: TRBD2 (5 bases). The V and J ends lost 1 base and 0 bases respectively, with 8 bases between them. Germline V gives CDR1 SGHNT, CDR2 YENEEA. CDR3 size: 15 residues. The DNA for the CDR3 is TGTGCCAGCAGCTTAGCGGGGTCTAGCACAGATACGCAGTATTTT. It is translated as CASSLAGSSTDTQYF.

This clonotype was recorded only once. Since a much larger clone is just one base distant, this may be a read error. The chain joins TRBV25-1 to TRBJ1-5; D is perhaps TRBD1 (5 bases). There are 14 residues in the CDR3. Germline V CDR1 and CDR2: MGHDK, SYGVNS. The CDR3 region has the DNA TGTCCCAGCAGTGGGGCAGGCAACAATCAGCCCCAGCATTTT. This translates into CPSSGAGNNQPQHF.

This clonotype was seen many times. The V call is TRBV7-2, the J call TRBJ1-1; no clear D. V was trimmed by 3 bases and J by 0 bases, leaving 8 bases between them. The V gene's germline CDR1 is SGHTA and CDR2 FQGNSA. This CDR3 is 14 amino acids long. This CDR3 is CASSFRVMNTEAFF. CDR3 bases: TGTGCCAGCAGCTTTAGGGTTATGAACACTGAAGCTTTCTTT. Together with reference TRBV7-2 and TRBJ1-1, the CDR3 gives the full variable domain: GAGVSQSPSNKVTEKGKDVELRCDPISGHTALYWYRQSLGQGLEFLIYFQGNSAPDKSGLPSDRFSAERTGGSVSTLTIQRTQQEDSAVYLCASSFRVMNTEAFFGQGTRLTVV.

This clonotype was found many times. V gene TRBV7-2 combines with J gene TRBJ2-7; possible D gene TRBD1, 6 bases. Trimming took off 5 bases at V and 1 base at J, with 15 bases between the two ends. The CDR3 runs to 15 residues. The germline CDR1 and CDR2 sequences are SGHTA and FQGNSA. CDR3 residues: CASSPQQGTSYEQYF. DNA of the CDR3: TGTGCCAGCAGCCCGCAACAGGGAACTTCCTACGAGCAGTACTTC.

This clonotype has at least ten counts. This CDR3 reads CASSATSGTYNEQFF. The CDR3 DNA reads TGCGCCAGCAGCGCGACTAGCGGAACCTACAATGAGCAGTTCTTC. V usage is TRBV5-1 and J usage is TRBJ2-1; 9 nucleotides match TRBD2. This CDR3 region has 15 residues. Trimming removed 4 bases from V and 2 bases from J; junction bases left unmatched: 4. Germline lookup yields CDR1 SGHRS and CDR2 YFSETQ.

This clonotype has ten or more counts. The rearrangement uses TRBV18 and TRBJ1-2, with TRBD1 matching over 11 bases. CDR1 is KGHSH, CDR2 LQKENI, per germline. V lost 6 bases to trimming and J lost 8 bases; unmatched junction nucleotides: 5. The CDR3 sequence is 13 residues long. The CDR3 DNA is TGTGCCAGCTCCCCCGGACAGGGGGCCGGCTACACCTTC. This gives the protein CASSPGQGAGYTF.

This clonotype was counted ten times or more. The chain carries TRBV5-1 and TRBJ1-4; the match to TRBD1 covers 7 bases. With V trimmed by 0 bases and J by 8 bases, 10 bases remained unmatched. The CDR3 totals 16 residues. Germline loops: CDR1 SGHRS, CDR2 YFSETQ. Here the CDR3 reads CASSLEFRGAGEKLFF. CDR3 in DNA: TGCGCCAGCAGCTTGGAATTCAGGGGGGCCGGGGAAAAACTGTTTTTT.

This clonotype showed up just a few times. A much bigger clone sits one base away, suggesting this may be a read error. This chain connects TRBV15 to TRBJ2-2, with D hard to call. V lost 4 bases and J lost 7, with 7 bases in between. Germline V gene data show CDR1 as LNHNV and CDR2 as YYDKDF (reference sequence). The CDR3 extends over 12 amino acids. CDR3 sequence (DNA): TGTGCCACCAGCAACTATAGCGGGGAGCTGTTTTTT. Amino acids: CATSNYSGELFF.

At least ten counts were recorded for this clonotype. The CDR3 is CASSPSRGPYQPQHF. CDR3 sequence (DNA): TGTGCCAGCAGCCCCTCCCGGGGGCCCTATCAGCCCCAGCATTTT. V and J are TRBV7-6 and TRBJ1-5; possibly TRBD1 for D (6 bases). The germline gives CDR1 SGHVS, CDR2 FNYEAQ. The germline V and J ends were trimmed by 5 bases and 5 bases, with 16 bases remaining between them. CDR3 length: 15 residues.